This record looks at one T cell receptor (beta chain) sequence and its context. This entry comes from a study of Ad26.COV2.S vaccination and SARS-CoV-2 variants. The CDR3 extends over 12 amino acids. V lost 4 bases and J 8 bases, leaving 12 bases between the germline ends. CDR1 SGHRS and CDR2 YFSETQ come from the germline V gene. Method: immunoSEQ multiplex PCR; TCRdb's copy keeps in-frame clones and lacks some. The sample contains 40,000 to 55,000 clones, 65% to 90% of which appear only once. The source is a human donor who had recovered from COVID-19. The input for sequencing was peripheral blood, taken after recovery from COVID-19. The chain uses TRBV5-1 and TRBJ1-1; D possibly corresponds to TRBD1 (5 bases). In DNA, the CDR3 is TGCGCCAGCAGCATGGGCAGGGAGGAAGCTTTCTTT. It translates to CASSMGREEAFF.